This T cell receptor beta chain was observed in a study of PD-L1 blockade in urothelial cancer. The repertoire was sequenced with immunoSEQ multiplex PCR; TCRdb's copy has only in-frame clones and lacks some. This table holds roughly 52,000 clones, approximately 79% found once. This clone was found once. The germline V gene encodes CDR1 MNHNY and CDR2 SVGAGI (reference sequence). The CDR3 totals 16 residues. Trimming cost V 0 bases and J 2 bases, with 10 bases left between them. Stated time point: pretreatment peripheral blood. The TCR originated in an older man with urothelial cancer. The gene calls are TRBV6-6 and TRBJ2-2, with TRBD1 as a possible D gene (5 bases). The starting material was PBMCs, obtained around atezolizumab (anti-PD-L1) treatment. The CDR3 coding sequence is TGTGCCAGCAGTTACTCTCCAGGGCGTAACACCGGGGAGCTGTTTTTT. Its protein is CASSYSPGRNTGELFF.